This T cell receptor (beta chain) was identified during a study of T cell changes during pregnancy in multiple sclerosis. V gave up 5 bases and J gave up 5 bases; unmatched junction bases: 12. Germline CDR1 SGHVS, CDR2 FQNEAQ. The CDR3 contains 16 residues. Generated by immunoSEQ multiplex PCR, the TCRdb table keeps only in-frame clones and is missing some. The repertoire holds 75,000 to 90,000 clones, around 90% seen once, with roughly 3.5% in the top ten. The input for sequencing was PBMCs, taken in the first trimester of pregnancy. The TCR comes from a female donor in good health, serving as a control in a pregnancy study. Some clones in this sample may be carry-over from other donors' samples. The rearrangement joins TRBV7-8 to TRBJ2-3; 8 nucleotides agree with TRBD2. CDR3 amino acids: CASSPRASGSGDTQYF. Written as DNA, the CDR3 is TGTGCCAGCAGCCCAAGGGCCAGCGGGAGTGGAGATACGCAGTATTTT.